Listed below are T cell receptor beta chains from one sample, sequenced in a study of PD-L1 blockade in urothelial cancer. Method: immunoSEQ multiplex PCR; TCRdb's copy keeps in-frame clones and lacks some. The data contain approximately 90,000 clones, 85% to 90% of them seen just once; the ten biggest clones take up 1.5% to 2%. Source: PBMCs, taken around atezolizumab (anti-PD-L1) treatment. The receptors stem from a man between 60 and 70 years old with urothelial cancer. Both conserved end residues are part of each CDR3. Fields, in order: D gene, V gene, J gene, clone size, CDR3 DNA, CDR3 protein. A D gene is named only where the DNA matches it firmly. Clone size, where shown, is once, few, many, or a class for clones that have expanded.

D: TRBD1
V: TRBV6-5
J: TRBJ2-3
size: once
DNA: TGTGCCAGCAGAGGGACAGGGGAGGGTACGCAGTATTTT
CDR3: CASRGTGEGTQYF

D: TRBD1
V: TRBV6-6
J: TRBJ2-2
size: -
DNA: TGTGCCAGCAGCTACCGGGACAGGGGAAGCACCGGGGAGCTGTTTTTT
CDR3: CASSYRDRGSTGELFF

D: TRBD1
V: TRBV30
J: TRBJ2-7
size: -
DNA: TGTGCCTGGAACCGACAGGGGGCGGACGAGCAGTACTTC
CDR3: CAWNRQGADEQYF

D: -
V: TRBV14
J: TRBJ1-2
size: -
DNA: TGTGCCAGCAGCCTCATTGACCGAGGGTATGGCTACACCTTC
CDR3: CASSLIDRGYGYTF

D: -
V: TRBV4-2
J: TRBJ2-1
size: -
DNA: TGTGCCAGCAGCCCTACTCCGGAAGGACAGAGATCCTACAATGAGCAGTTCTTC
CDR3: CASSPTPEGQRSYNEQFF

D: TRBD1
V: TRBV19
J: TRBJ2-5
size: -
DNA: TGTGCCAGTAGTCAAGGGACAGCCCAAGAGACCCAGTACTTC
CDR3: CASSQGTAQETQYF

D: TRBD2
V: TRBV7-2
J: TRBJ2-5
size: -
DNA: TGTGCCAGCACCAGAGCCGGGGGGGCAGAGACCCAGTACTTC
CDR3: CASTRAGGAETQYF

D: TRBD1
V: TRBV7-2
J: TRBJ2-1
size: once
DNA: TGTGCCAGCAGCTTACGCGTTTTCCGACAGGGCAACAATGAGCAGTTCTTC
CDR3: CASSLRVFRQGNNEQFF

D: -
V: TRBV28
J: TRBJ2-3
size: -
DNA: TGTGCCTGTTATGGGGGACTCACAGATACGCAGTATTTT
CDR3: CACYGGLTDTQYF

D: TRBD2
V: TRBV9
J: TRBJ2-5
size: -
DNA: TGTGCCAGCAGCGATGGGGGGGGACTACGCGGGCTTCGTGAGACCCAGTACTTC
CDR3: CASSDGGGLRGLRETQYF

D: -
V: TRBV30
J: TRBJ1-5
size: -
DNA: TGTGCCTGGAGTGTAACGGGACAAAGATATAGCAATCAGCCCCAGCATTTT
CDR3: CAWSVTGQRYSNQPQHF

D: -
V: TRBV5-1
J: TRBJ1-2
size: few
DNA: TGCGCCAGCAGCTTGGGACGTCCGGGGAGCTATGGCTACACCTTC
CDR3: CASSLGRPGSYGYTF

D: -
V: TRBV6-6
J: TRBJ1-3
size: once
DNA: TGTGCCAGCAGTGGGGGGAGCACCATATATTTT
CDR3: CASSGGSTIYF

D: -
V: TRBV6-5
J: TRBJ1-2
size: -
DNA: TGTGCCAGCAAAGGGCCAGGGATCATCTATGGCTACACCTTC
CDR3: CASKGPGIIYGYTF

D: -
V: TRBV5-1
J: TRBJ2-5
size: -
DNA: TGCGCCAGCTCAACCCGGGACCCGCGGGGAGAGACCCAGTACTTC
CDR3: CASSTRDPRGETQYF